The 19 T cell receptor beta chains listed next were all sequenced from one sample in a study of blood T cell repertoires in COVID-19. Here immunoSEQ multiplex PCR was the method, and the copy in TCRdb shows in-frame clones only, minus some. The sample yields nearly 350,000 clones, about 87% seen once. Sample: peripheral blood. These receptors were collected from a woman in her fifties or sixties with COVID-19, enrolled during active disease.

The chain uses TRBV7-9 and TRBJ2-4, with TRBD1 as a possible D gene (5 bases). The V end lost 1 base, the J end lost 15 bases, and 13 bases lay between the germline ends. This CDR3 region has 12 residues. Germline V CDR1 and CDR2: SEHNR, FQNEAQ (reference sequence). CDR3 residues: CASSLVPDSPYF. DNA for the CDR3: TGTGCCAGCAGCTTAGTCCCCGACAGTCCGTACTTC.

The chain joins TRBV10-1 to TRBJ2-7; 8 bases fit TRBD1. Trimming took 6 bases from V and 2 from J; bases not matched to a gene: 6. The CDR3 has 14 residues. Per the germline V gene, CDR1 is WNHNN and CDR2 is SYGVQD (reference sequence). CDR3 nucleotide sequence: TGCGCCAGCAGCCGACAGGGGTCCACCTACGAGCAGTACTTC. This translates into CASSRQGSTYEQYF.

This sequence joins TRBV7-6 and TRBJ1-5; D call uncertain. V dropped 2 bases and J dropped 7 bases, with 12 bases sitting between them. CDR3 length: 14 amino acids. Germline V lookup: CDR1 SGHVS, CDR2 FNYEAQ. The CDR3 loop reads CASSLNLLGQPQHF. CDR3 coding DNA: TGTGCCAGCAGCTTAAATCTACTCGGGCAGCCCCAGCATTTT.

The V gene is TRBV3-1 (or the pseudogene TRBV3-2), the J gene TRBJ2-7; possibly TRBD2 for D (6 bases). With 4 bases removed from V and 7 bases from J, the gap between germline ends came to 17 bases. The CDR3 has 14 amino acids. Germline V gene sequence: CDR1 LGHDT, CDR2 YNNKEL (reference sequence). DNA of the CDR3: TGTGCCAGCAGCCGAGGGGCGGAGCGGGCGGAGCAGTACTTC. This encodes CASSRGAERAEQYF.

The chain joins TRBV30 to TRBJ2-2; 7 nucleotides match TRBD1. Germline V lookup: CDR1 GTSNPN, CDR2 SVGIG (reference sequence). The CDR3 spans 15 residues. After removal of 0 bases from V and 4 bases from J, the junction contained 5 bases not matched to a gene. The CDR3 DNA sequence: TGTGCCTGGAGTGTACTGGGACAGATCACCGGGGAGCTGTTTTTT. Amino acid sequence: CAWSVLGQITGELFF.

The rearrangement uses TRBV5-6 and TRBJ2-7; 7 nucleotides align to TRBD1. The V gene end was trimmed by 2 bases and the J gene end by 2 bases; junction bases not matched to a gene: 1. The germline V gene has CDR1 SGHDT and CDR2 YYEEEE. The CDR3 is made up of 13 amino acids. In DNA, the CDR3 is TGTGCCAGCAGCTTTACAGGGGCCTACGAGCAGTACTTC. Residues: CASSFTGAYEQYF.

The chain joins TRBV20-1 to TRBJ1-4; D might be TRBD1 (6 bases). Trimming stripped 3 bases from V and 7 bases from J, with 12 bases between. CDR1 is DFQATT, CDR2 SNEGSKA, per germline (reference sequence). This CDR3 is built from 13 residues. The CDR3 region has the DNA TGCAGTGCTAGTCAGGGGCAGGGTGAAAAACTGTTTTTT. Protein sequence: CSASQGQGEKLFF.

This clone was detected only a few times. The chain couples TRBV11-2 to TRBJ2-2; tentatively, D is TRBD2 (5 bases). The CDR3 length is 15 residues. Between the trimmed V and J ends, which lost 2 bases and 1 base, there was a span of 8 bases. Germline values: CDR1 SGHAT, CDR2 FQNNGV. CDR3 sequence: CASSLSGENTGELFF. CDR3 in DNA: TGTGCCAGCAGCTTATCCGGGGAGAACACCGGGGAGCTGTTTTTT.

The V call is TRBV2, the J call TRBJ1-2; D is uncertain. V was trimmed by 8 bases and J by 4 bases, leaving 14 bases between them. CDR3 size: 13 residues. Germline CDR1 SNHLY, CDR2 FYNNEI. The CDR3 sequence is CASRRGMSYGYTF. The CDR3 DNA is TGTGCCAGCCGCCGGGGTATGTCCTATGGCTACACCTTC.

V gene TRBV5-1 combines with J gene TRBJ1-1, with D possibly matching TRBD1 (6 bases). The CDR3 is made up of 15 amino acids. Germline loops: CDR1 SGHRS, CDR2 YFSETQ. V gave up 2 bases and J gave up 1 base, with 12 bases separating them. CDR3 nucleotide sequence: TGCGCCAGCAGCTTACAGGGCTTGGAGAACACTGAAGCTTTCTTT. This codes for CASSLQGLENTEAFF.

This rearrangement joins TRBV27 to TRBJ1-1, with TRBD1 matching over 7 bases. The CDR3 is made up of 15 amino acids. The V and J ends lost 5 bases and 1 base, in that order; junction bases with no gene match: 7. The germline gives CDR1 MNHEY, CDR2 SMNVEV (reference sequence). The CDR3 spells CASSLLRQGNTEAFF. The CDR3 region has the DNA TGTGCCAGCAGTCTTCTGAGACAGGGGAACACTGAAGCTTTCTTT.

V is TRBV9 and J is TRBJ2-3; weak D call: TRBD2 (6 bases). The CDR3 totals 16 residues. Trimming took 2 bases from V and 3 from J, leaving 16 bases between them. The germline V gene has CDR1 SGDLS and CDR2 YYNGEE. Here the CDR3 DNA reads TGTGCCAGCAGCGTCGGCGGAGGGGTAGAAACAGATACGCAGTATTTT. This gives the protein CASSVGGGVETDTQYF.

This rearrangement joins TRBV7-2 to TRBJ2-7; D is unclear. This CDR3 region has 11 residues. CDR1 SGHTA and CDR2 FQGNSA come from the germline V gene. V lost 5 bases to trimming and J lost 3 bases, with 5 bases between them. CDR3 sequence (DNA): TGTGCCAGCAGCCAAATCTACGAGCAGTACTTC. Protein: CASSQIYEQYF.

This rearrangement joins TRBV2 to TRBJ2-7; D is possibly TRBD1 (6 bases). V lost 6 bases and J 6 bases, leaving 15 bases between the germline ends. Germline values: CDR1 SNHLY, CDR2 FYNNEI. This CDR3 has 13 residues. The CDR3 DNA follows: TGTGCCAGCAGAGATCCCGACAGGTTCGAGCAGTACTTC. Protein: CASRDPDRFEQYF.

As for this clone: Sequence at one end of the junction differs from germline and may be a read error. V and J are TRBV6-6 and TRBJ1-5; 9 bases agree with TRBD1. This CDR3 comprises 13 residues. CDR1 and CDR2 from the germline V gene are MNHNY and SVGAGI (reference sequence). Written as DNA, the CDR3 is TGCGCATCCAGAGGGACAGGGAATCAGCCCCAGCATTTT. Translating it yields CASRGTGNQPQHF.

The CDR3 DNA follows: TGTGCCAGCAGCGCCGGGTTGGGAAACACCATATATTTT. It yields the protein CASSAGLGNTIYF. The chain is built from TRBV9 and TRBJ1-3, with D unclear. The CDR3 covers 13 residues. Trimming removed 3 bases at V and 4 bases at J, with 8 bases between. CDR1 and CDR2 (germline): SGDLS, YYNGEE.

V usage is TRBV14 and J usage is TRBJ2-1, with D uncertain. Trimming stripped 2 bases from V and 6 bases from J, with 5 bases between. Germline V CDR1 and CDR2: SGHDN, FVKESK. The CDR3 spans 12 residues. In DNA, the CDR3 is TGTGCCAGCAGCCAATATATCAATGAGCAGTTCTTC. Protein sequence: CASSQYINEQFF.

V is TRBV6-6 and J is TRBJ1-1; unclear D gene. This CDR3 contains 11 residues. V shed 4 bases and J shed 11 bases, with 11 bases lying between them. CDR1 and CDR2 (germline): MNHNY, SVGAGI (reference sequence). For the CDR3, the DNA is TGTGCCAGCAGTTCCCGCGCGTGGGCTTTCTTT. Amino acid sequence: CASSSRAWAFF.

This chain links TRBV5-4 with TRBJ2-7; perhaps TRBD2 as D (6 bases). Germline-derived CDR1 and CDR2 are SGHNT and YYREEE (reference sequence). CDR3 length: 14 residues. Trimming removed 2 bases at V and 2 bases at J, with 11 bases between. CDR3 DNA sequence: TGTGCCAGCAGCTTAGGACTAAAGGCCTACGAGCAGTACTTC. The encoded protein is CASSLGLKAYEQYF.